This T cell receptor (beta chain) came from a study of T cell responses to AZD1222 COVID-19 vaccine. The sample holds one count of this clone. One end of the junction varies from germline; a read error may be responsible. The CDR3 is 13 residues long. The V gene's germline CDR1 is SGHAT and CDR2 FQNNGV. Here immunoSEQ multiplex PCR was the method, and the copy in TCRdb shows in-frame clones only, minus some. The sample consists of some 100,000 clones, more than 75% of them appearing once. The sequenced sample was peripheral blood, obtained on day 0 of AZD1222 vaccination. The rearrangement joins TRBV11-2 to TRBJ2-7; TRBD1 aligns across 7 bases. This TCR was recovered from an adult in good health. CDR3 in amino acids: CASSVEGANEQYF. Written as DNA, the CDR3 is TGTGCCAGCAGCGTAGAGGGGGCCAACGAGCAGTACTTC.